This TCR beta chain was captured by sequencing in a study of graft-versus-host responses after intestinal transplantation. Study context: Each patient got anti-thymocyte globulin induction, then tacrolimus and steroids for roughly 3 years.

Findings and caveats of the study: Declines in HvG clones occurring early post-transplant were associated with peak circulating GvH clone levels.

J gave up 3 bases and V 9 bases, and 9 bases lay outside the gene matches. The germline gives CDR1 MNHNS, CDR2 SASEGT. CDR3 length: 15 amino acids. The method was immunoSEQ multiplex PCR; TCRdb's version includes in-frame clones alone and lacks a portion of them. Found here are about 10,000 clones, under 80% of them singletons; the top ten hold about 9.1%. Graft specimens yielded both intraepithelial and lamina propria lymphocytes. Notes on this clone: Antigen: not known.

The chain is built from TRBV6-1 and TRBJ2-5; TRBD2 matches at 11 bases. The receptor was derived from a human patient who received an intestinal transplant, so some T cells may come from the graft donor. The source was ileum tissue, collected 23 days after intestinal transplant. The DNA of the CDR3 is TGTGCCAGTAACCTTAGTAGCGGGAGGGAAGAGACCCAGTACTTC. Amino acids: CASNLSSGREETQYF.